Reported below is one TCR beta chain. This entry is derived from a study of blood T cell repertoires in COVID-19. Study background: COVID-19 samples collected from the United States, Italy and Spain covered acute and convalescent phases. T cells, B-cell-depleted T cells, or PBMCs supplied cDNA or gDNA.

The CDR3 spans 14 residues. Germline V gives CDR1 LNHDA, CDR2 SQIVND (reference sequence). V shed 6 bases and J 1 base; nucleotides not matched to a gene: 0. Per the authors' pipeline: Estimates of nucleated cell counts were drawn from the amplification of reference gene primers. The table came from immunoSEQ multiplex PCR; TCRdb's copy has only in-frame clones and leaves some out. V, J and clone size derive from that table, while D and trimming were established from the DNA sequence. The table has about 240,000 clones, about 80% seen once. The chain has TRBV19 and TRBJ2-5; 12 bases are a match to TRBD2. This sequence was found in an elderly woman with acute or convalescent COVID-19. Sequenced sample: peripheral blood. The CDR3 region is CASRGLAGQETQYF. DNA for the CDR3: TGTGCCAGTAGGGGACTAGCGGGCCAAGAGACCCAGTACTTC.